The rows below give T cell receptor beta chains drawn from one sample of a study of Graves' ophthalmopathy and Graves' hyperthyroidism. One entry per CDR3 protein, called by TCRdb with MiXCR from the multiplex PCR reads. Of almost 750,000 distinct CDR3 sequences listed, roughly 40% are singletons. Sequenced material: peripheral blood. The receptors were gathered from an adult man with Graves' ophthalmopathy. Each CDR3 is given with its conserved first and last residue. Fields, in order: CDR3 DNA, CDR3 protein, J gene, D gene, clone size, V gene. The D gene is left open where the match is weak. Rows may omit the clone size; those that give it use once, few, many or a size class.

TGCAGCGTTGGAGAGGTGGGGGCTAACTATGGCTACACCTTC | CSVGEVGANYGYTF | TRBJ1-2 | - | - | TRBV29-1
TGTGCCAGCAGCCCCGACAGGGATAGCACTGAAGCTTTCTTT | CASSPDRDSTEAFF | TRBJ1-1 | TRBD1 | many | TRBV7-6
TGTGCCAGCAGCCTGGTTACGACAGGGTCGAAGTCTGGGGCCAACGTCCTGACTTTC | CASSLVTTGSKSGANVLTF | TRBJ2-6 | TRBD1 | - | TRBV11-2
TGTGCCAGCAGTGAAGAATATAATTCACCCCTCCACTTT | CASSEEYNSPLHF | TRBJ1-6 | - | many | TRBV2
TGCGCCAGCAGCAAAGGTTGGGTCAGCACCACTAATGGCTACACCTTC | CASSKGWVSTTNGYTF | TRBJ1-2 | - | many | TRBV5-1
TGTGCCAGTAGTAGTTTCGGGGGGTCGATTCGACTGTTTTTT | CASSSFGGSIRLFF | TRBJ1-4 | - | - | TRBV19
TGCAGCGTTGCGTTGGCGGGAGGGCCCGGGGAGCTGTTTTTT | CSVALAGGPGELFF | TRBJ2-2 | TRBD2 | many | TRBV29-1
TGCAGTGCTAGAGATCAAGAGGGGATGTATGAAAAACTGTTTTTT | CSARDQEGMYEKLFF | TRBJ1-4 | - | - | TRBV20-1
TGTGCCAGCAGTTTTACTGCCGGAGGGCTGGGGGCCAACGTCCTGACTTTC | CASSFTAGGLGANVLTF | TRBJ2-6 | - | - | TRBV7-8
TGTGCCAGCAGTCCTATAAAGGGGGAGACCCAGTACTTC | CASSPIKGETQYF | TRBJ2-5 | - | few | TRBV12-3/TRBV12-4
TGTGCCAGCAGTTACGTGTCAGGGGACACAGATACGCAGTATTTT | CASSYVSGDTDTQYF | TRBJ2-3 | - | - | TRBV12-3/TRBV12-4
TGTGCCAGCAGCCAAGCCGGACACGTTTCGCTAGGCTACACCTTC | CASSQAGHVSLGYTF | TRBJ1-2 | - | few | TRBV14
TGTGCCAGCAGTCTCGGGACATTATTTGAAAAACTGTTTTTT | CASSLGTLFEKLFF | TRBJ1-4 | - | - | TRBV25-1
TGTGCCAGCAGTGGGGTTGGAAACACCATATATTTT | CASSGVGNTIYF | TRBJ1-3 | - | - | TRBV9
TGTGCCAGCAGCTTAAGGCCAGCAGAGAGTGGCTACACCTTC | CASSLRPAESGYTF | TRBJ1-2 | - | many | TRBV7-9
TGCAGCGTCAACAGGGGACCTGGGGAGCTGTTTTTT | CSVNRGPGELFF | TRBJ2-2 | TRBD1 | - | TRBV29-1
TGTGCCAGCAGTGAAGGTAAGGACATGGCCTACGAGCAGTACTTC | CASSEGKDMAYEQYF | TRBJ2-7 | - | many | TRBV2
TGTGCCAGTAGTATGGGGACAGCCATCCAAGAGACCCAGTACTTC | CASSMGTAIQETQYF | TRBJ2-5 | TRBD1 | few | TRBV19
TGTGCCAGCAGTCGGACGGATAACACTGAAGCTTTCTTT | CASSRTDNTEAFF | TRBJ1-1 | - | - | TRBV10-3
TGTGCCAGCAGCCAAGTTAGTCTTAACACTGAAGCTTTCTTT | CASSQVSLNTEAFF | TRBJ1-1 | - | - | TRBV14
TGTGCCATCAGTGATGGACGCTCTGGAAACACCATATATTTT | CAISDGRSGNTIYF | TRBJ1-3 | - | many | TRBV10-3
TGTGCCAGCAGCTTAGTGAACAGGAACACTGAAGCTTTCTTT | CASSLVNRNTEAFF | TRBJ1-1 | - | few | TRBV7-2
TGTGCCAGCAAGGCGTCCCCCGGACGGTCCACCGGGGAGCTGTTTTTT | CASKASPGRSTGELFF | TRBJ2-2 | - | many | TRBV6-5
TGTGCCACGTCGGACAGGGGGCGGAATCAGCCCCAGCATTTT | CATSDRGRNQPQHF | TRBJ1-5 | TRBD1 | - | TRBV24-1
TGTGCCAGCAGTTTGACTGACCCAGGATTCTATGGCTACACCTTC | CASSLTDPGFYGYTF | TRBJ1-2 | - | - | TRBV11-2
TGCGCCAGCAGCCAAGGGCGGGTGGACGAGCAGTACTTC | CASSQGRVDEQYF | TRBJ2-7 | - | - | TRBV9
TGTGCCAGCAGCTTCGACGTCCCTGCGCCAGATGAAGCTTTCTTT | CASSFDVPAPDEAFF | TRBJ1-1 | - | many | TRBV7-2